This T cell receptor (beta chain) was observed in a study of blood T cells in healthy people across ages (dated by TCRdb to about 2015). The study in broad terms: In model experiments, template switching captured roughly one uniquely barcoded TCR beta cDNA molecule for every two T cells. The donors were divided into four age groups: young (average around 16 years), middle-aged (about 39), aged (approximately 62) and long-lived (about 79). For two donors (one aged 18 to 30 and one aged 80 or older), the study analyzed two additional independent replicas of 1 million unique cDNA reads from the same blood draw. To avoid experimental bias, donors of different ages were spread randomly across the sequencing lanes. Age-related changes in TCR beta repertoire diversity were measured in the study by deep sequencing normalized with unique cDNA molecular identifiers. Findings and caveats that apply to the study as a whole: As age increased, observed TCR beta diversity per million T cells dropped in a roughly linear way, and a significant reduction was already evident by age around 41. Estimates of total diversity based on one million sequenced T cells were regarded as lower bounds and as underestimates. A strong correlation was found between observed TCR beta diversity and the percentage of naive T cells measured by flow cytometry. Bulk unsorted PBMC profiling prevented conclusive comparison of naive and antigen-experienced compartments. Compared with the aged group, the long-lived group had more naive CD4+ T cells, fewer expanded clones and increased TCR diversity, a pattern suggesting age selection. Because the CMV infection status of the donors was unknown, age-related changes in expanded clonotypes may potentially have been confounded.

Systemically healthy Caucasian individuals from Russia, around 38 in total and aged about 6 to 100 years, were included as donors. Each donor gave about 9.2 milliliters of peripheral blood, drawn into EDTA-treated Vacutainer tubes. Ficoll-Paque density-gradient centrifugation was used to isolate PBMCs, with at least 7 million obtained per sample. Trizol reagent was used to extract total RNA from the PBMCs, yielding at least 5 micrograms per sample. Naive CD45RAhigh/CD27high T cell percentages were measured by flow cytometry on a PBMC aliquot from every donor. This clonotype has just a few counts. Its antigen remains undetermined. No base qualities exist here, and no much larger clone lies one base off it. Library method: 5' RACE. The listed sequencing device is Illumina HiSeq 2500. The second PCR ran for about 7 to 11 cycles and used a J-beta primer mix along with a sample-barcoded 5' primer. A template-switch 5' adaptor carrying 12 random nucleotides introduced a unique molecular identifier onto each TCR beta cDNA molecule. Each sample yielded at least 3 million CDR3-containing paired-end reads. First-strand cDNA was synthesized from all RNA with the Mint cDNA synthesis kit, primed by a TRBC-specific oligonucleotide. Following uracil-DNA glycosylase treatment, all cDNA underwent a first 18-cycle PCR with the universal primers M1SS and BC2_uni_R. For the original study's pipeline: For normalization, 1 million high-quality reads were randomly selected from each sample, with every read carrying a distinct molecular identifier. Reads sharing molecular identifiers were discarded rather than binned into consensus sequences. CDR3 identification, clonotype clustering and error correction used MiTCR with a Q25 quality threshold and the strictest error-elimination algorithm. A nonparametric unseen species model with Euler transformation was used to estimate lower-bound total TCR beta diversity. The public reads were reprocessed in TCRdb via fastp at Q25 and MiXCR, keeping in-frame beta chains. Each entry is one CDR3 protein sequence, shown with its most common DNA and genes. The V and J calls come from TCRdb's annotation, not from the publication. This sample comprises around 1,700,000 distinct CDR3 sequences, approximately 30% of them detected only once. Clones ranked in the top ten supply 7% to 9% of the sample.

The clonotype comes from a woman in her twenties or thirties in good health. The sequencing input was blood.

CDR3 reads: CASSYGSENTGELFF. The nucleotides are TGTGCCAGCAGTTACGGGTCCGAAAACACCGGGGAGCTGTTTTTT. The chain links TRBV6-5 with TRBJ2-2; the D gene remains uncertain. V and J lose 2 bases and 2 bases, and a span of 9 bases separates them. From its cysteine to its phenylalanine, the CDR3 spans 15 amino acids. Only the CDR3 region is kept as DNA, spanning 45 bases read in frame from base 1. CDR1 is given as MNHEY and CDR2 as SVGAGI, both from the germline V gene.